The 2 T cell receptor beta chains given below trace back to one sample, sequenced in a study of blood T cell repertoires in COVID-19. The data were produced by immunoSEQ multiplex PCR, yet TCRdb's version contains in-frame clones alone and is incomplete. The sample holds around 400,000 clones, around 90% seen once. Sequenced material: peripheral blood. These receptors were taken from a man aged 35-49 years with acute or convalescent COVID-19.

V gene TRBV7-8 combines with J gene TRBJ2-3; 9 bases are a match to TRBD2. Germline V lookup: CDR1 SGHVS, CDR2 FQNEAQ. This CDR3 region has 19 residues. V shed 4 bases, J shed 2 bases, and the junction held 16 bases outside the gene matches. CDR3 DNA: TGTGCCAGCAGCTCCGATCGAGCGGGGGGTCATCCGATCACAGATACGCAGTATTTT. Translation: CASSSDRAGGHPITDTQYF.

CDR3 sequence reads: CASSLSLVGGGPTYEQYF. CDR3 nucleotides: TGTGCCAGCAGCTTGTCCCTAGTTGGGGGAGGCCCAACCTACGAGCAGTACTTC. The chain couples TRBV5-4 to TRBJ2-7; TRBD2 might be the D (6 bases). Deletions cut 1 base from V and 2 bases from J, with 22 bases between. CDR1 is SGHNT, CDR2 YYREEE, per germline (reference sequence). CDR3 length: 18 amino acids. The full variable domain, with the rest looked up from reference TRBV5-4 and TRBJ2-7, is ETGVTQSPTHLIKTRGQQVTLRCSSQSGHNTVSWYQQALGQGPQFIFQYYREEENGRGNFPPRFSGLQFPNYSSELNVNALELDDSALYLCASSLSLVGGGPTYEQYFGPGTRLTVT.